This TCR beta chain emerged from a study of CD8+ T cells in alopecia areata. Following extraction, RNA underwent reverse transcription to cDNA, which served as the sequencing template. Measured with immunoSEQ multiplex PCR; TCRdb has only the in-frame clones, and not every one. The repertoire holds 250,000 or so clones, with less than 80% as singletons. PBMCs, the starting material, were the source of sorted CD4+ and CD8+ T cells. The CDR3 covers 14 residues. The V end was cut by 3 bases, the J end by 3 bases, with 12 bases between. Germline lookup yields CDR1 LNHDA and CDR2 SQIVND (reference sequence).

The gene calls are TRBV19 and TRBJ2-7; the D call may be TRBD1 or TRBD2 (5 bases each). This TCR was sampled from a human donor with alopecia areata. This specimen was CD4+ T cells sorted from blood, taken at week 0. Here the CDR3 DNA reads TGTGCCAGTAGTATGGCAGGGACGAACTACGAGCAGTACTTC. As protein: CASSMAGTNYEQYF.